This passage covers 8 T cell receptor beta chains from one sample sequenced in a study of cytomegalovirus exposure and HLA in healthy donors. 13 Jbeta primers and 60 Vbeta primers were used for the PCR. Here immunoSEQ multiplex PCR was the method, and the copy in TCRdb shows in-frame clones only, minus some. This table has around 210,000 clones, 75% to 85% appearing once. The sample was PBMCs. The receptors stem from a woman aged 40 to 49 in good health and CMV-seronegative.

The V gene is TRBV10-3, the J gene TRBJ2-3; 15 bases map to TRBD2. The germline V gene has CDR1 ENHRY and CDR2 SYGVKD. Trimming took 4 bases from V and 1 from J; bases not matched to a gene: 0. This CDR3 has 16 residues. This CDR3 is CAISGTSGRGTDTQYF. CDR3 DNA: TGTGCCATCAGTGGGACTAGCGGGAGGGGCACAGATACGCAGTATTTT.

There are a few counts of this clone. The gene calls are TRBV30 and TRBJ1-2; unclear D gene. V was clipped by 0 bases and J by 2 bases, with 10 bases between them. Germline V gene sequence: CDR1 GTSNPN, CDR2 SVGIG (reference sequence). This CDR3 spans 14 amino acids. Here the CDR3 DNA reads TGTGCCTGGAGTGTACAAGAGGGAAACTATGGCTACACCTTC. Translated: CAWSVQEGNYGYTF.

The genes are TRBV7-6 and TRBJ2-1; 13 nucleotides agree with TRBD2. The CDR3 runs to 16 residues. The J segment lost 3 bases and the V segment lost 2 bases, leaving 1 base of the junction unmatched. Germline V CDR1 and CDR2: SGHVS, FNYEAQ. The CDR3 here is CASSLRTSGSYNEQFF. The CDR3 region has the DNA TGTGCCAGCAGCTTACGGACTAGCGGGAGCTACAATGAGCAGTTCTTC.

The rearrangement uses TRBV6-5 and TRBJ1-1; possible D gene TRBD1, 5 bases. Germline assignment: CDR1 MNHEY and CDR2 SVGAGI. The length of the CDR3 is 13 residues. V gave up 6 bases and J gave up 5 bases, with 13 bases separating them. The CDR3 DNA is TGTGCCAGCAGCCCAGGGTTTCCTACTGAAGCTTTCTTT. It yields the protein CASSPGFPTEAFF.

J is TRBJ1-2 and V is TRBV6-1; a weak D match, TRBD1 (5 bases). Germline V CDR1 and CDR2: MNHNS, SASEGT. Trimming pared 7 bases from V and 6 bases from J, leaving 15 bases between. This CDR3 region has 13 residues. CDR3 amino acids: CASKEGLWHGYTF. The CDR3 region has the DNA TGTGCCAGCAAGGAGGGACTTTGGCATGGCTACACCTTC.

In DNA form, the CDR3 reads TGTGCCAGTAGTATTGTAGACGGAGGCACTGAAGCTTTCTTT. This gives the protein CASSIVDGGTEAFF. The V and J genes are TRBV19 and TRBJ1-1, with unresolved D. The CDR3 is made up of 14 amino acids. V gave up 3 bases and J gave up 4 bases, with 12 bases separating them. Germline V gene lookup returns CDR1 LNHDA and CDR2 SQIVND (reference sequence).

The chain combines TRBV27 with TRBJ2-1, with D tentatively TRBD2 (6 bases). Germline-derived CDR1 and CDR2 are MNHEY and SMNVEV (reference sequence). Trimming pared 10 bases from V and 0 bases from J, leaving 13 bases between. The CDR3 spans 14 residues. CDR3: CATGGGTSYNEQFF. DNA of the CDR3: TGTGCCACCGGTGGGGGGACCTCCTACAATGAGCAGTTCTTC.

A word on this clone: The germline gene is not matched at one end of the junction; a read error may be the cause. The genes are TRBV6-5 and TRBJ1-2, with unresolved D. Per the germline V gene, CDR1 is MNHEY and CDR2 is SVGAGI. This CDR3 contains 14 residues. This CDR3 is CASSYKPGNNGYTF. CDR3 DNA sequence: TGTGCCAGCAGTTATAAGCCGGGTAACAATGGCTACACCTTC.